The 15 T cell receptor beta chains below all came from one sample that was sequenced in a study of blood T cell repertoires in COVID-19. Clones were read by immunoSEQ multiplex PCR, and TCRdb kept only the in-frame ones, dropping some. This sample has hundreds of thousands of clones, with 85% found just once. The sequenced sample consisted of peripheral blood. All receptors derive from a woman aged 18-35 years with acute or convalescent COVID-19.

The CDR3 region has the DNA TGTGCCAGCAGGCCTACGAACACCGGGGAGCTGTTTTTT. Translating it yields CASRPTNTGELFF. This chain joins TRBV2 and TRBJ2-2, with unresolved D. The CDR3 is made up of 13 amino acids. V gave up 6 bases and J gave up 0 bases, with 5 bases separating them. CDR1 is SNHLY, CDR2 FYNNEI, per germline.

The chain couples TRBV18 to TRBJ1-5, with D unresolved. Germline V gene data show CDR1 as KGHSH and CDR2 as LQKENI. Trimming removed 2 bases from V and 4 bases from J, with 6 bases in between. This CDR3 has 13 residues. The CDR3 spells CASSPDLNQPQHF. The CDR3 DNA sequence: TGTGCCAGCTCACCAGACTTAAATCAGCCCCAGCATTTT.

The V call is TRBV27, the J call TRBJ2-7, with a weak D call TRBD1 (6 bases). From germline, CDR1 is MNHEY and CDR2 SMNVEV (reference sequence). The germline V and J ends were trimmed by 7 bases and 2 bases, with 9 bases remaining between them. The CDR3 extends over 12 amino acids. The CDR3 DNA is TGTGCCAGCAAAACAGGGCCCTACGAGCAGTACTTC. The encoded protein is CASKTGPYEQYF.

The chain uses TRBV7-9 and TRBJ2-1; 8 bases match TRBD2. This CDR3 is 13 amino acids long. Trimming cost V 3 bases and J 9 bases; bases outside gene matches: 4. The germline gives CDR1 SEHNR, CDR2 FQNEAQ (reference sequence). The DNA for the CDR3 is TGTGCCAGCAGCTTCCTTCTAGCGGGTGAGCAGTTCTTC. This codes for CASSFLLAGEQFF.

V and J are TRBV11-3 and TRBJ2-5; 8 nucleotides agree with TRBD2. The germline V gene has CDR1 SGHNT and CDR2 YENEEA. The length of the CDR3 is 15 residues. V was pared by 3 bases and J by 5 bases, with 8 bases of the junction left unmatched. CDR3 loop: CASSFSGLVGETQYF. DNA of the CDR3: TGTGCCAGCAGCTTCTCGGGACTAGTTGGGGAGACCCAGTACTTC.

This clone was recorded a few times. This chain joins TRBV12-5 and TRBJ1-2, with TRBD1 identical over 9 bases. The germline V gene has CDR1 LGHNT and CDR2 FRNRAP. CDR3 length: 16 residues. Unmatched junction bases numbered 4, after V lost 0 bases and J lost 2 bases. CDR3 bases: TGTGCTAGTGGTTTGGTACCGGGACAGGGAAACTATGGCTACACCTTC. It is translated as CASGLVPGQGNYGYTF.

This clone was detected only a few times. The V gene is TRBV5-6, the J gene TRBJ1-3, with TRBD1 matching over 8 bases. The CDR3 consists of 17 residues. Germline CDR1 is SGHDT and CDR2 is YYEEEE. V shed 5 bases and J 0 bases; nucleotides not matched to a gene: 10. The CDR3 DNA follows: TGTGCCAGCAGGATTGGACAGGGATTATTCTCTGGAAACACCATATATTTT. Its translation is CASRIGQGLFSGNTIYF.

Regarding this clone: Other nucleotide sequences from this sample produce the same CDR3. The J gene is TRBJ1-4, the V gene TRBV5-1; D remains unclear. The V gene's germline CDR1 is SGHRS and CDR2 YFSETQ. Trimming removed 0 bases from V and 8 bases from J, with 11 bases in between. This CDR3 has 14 amino acids. The CDR3 loop is CASSLAGVGEKLFF. DNA for the CDR3: TGCGCCAGCAGCTTGGCCGGGGTAGGGGAAAAACTGTTTTTT.

J is TRBJ1-2 and V is TRBV6-1, with 9 positions matching TRBD1. J lost 7 bases, V lost 1 base, and 10 bases had no gene match. The CDR3 length is 16 residues. The germline gives CDR1 MNHNS, CDR2 SASEGT. CDR3: CASSEGGNRGRSGYTF. The CDR3 region has the DNA TGTGCCAGCAGTGAAGGGGGGAACAGGGGGCGGAGTGGCTACACCTTC.

The chain joins TRBV7-3 to TRBJ1-2; no clear D. This CDR3 is 13 amino acids long. The V and J ends lost 5 bases and 4 bases respectively, with 11 bases between them. From germline, CDR1 is SGHTA and CDR2 FQGTGA. The CDR3, as DNA: TGTGCCAGCAGCCAACAGCTTACCTATGGCTACACCTTC. Encoded protein: CASSQQLTYGYTF.

The chain has TRBV6-5 and TRBJ1-5, with 7 bases aligning to TRBD1. The CDR3 is 14 residues long. Per germline, CDR1 MNHEY and CDR2 SVGAGI. The trim removed 8 bases at V and 6 bases at J, leaving 10 bases unmatched. The CDR3 nucleotides read TGTGCCAGCGTAGAAGGGACAGTACGTCAGCCCCAGCATTTT. Protein product: CASVEGTVRQPQHF.

This rearrangement joins TRBV7-9 to TRBJ1-4; D possibly corresponds to TRBD1 (5 bases). Trimming pared 3 bases from V and 7 bases from J, leaving 12 bases between. CDR3 length: 14 residues. From germline, CDR1 is SEHNR and CDR2 FQNEAQ (reference sequence). The CDR3, as DNA: TGTGCCAGCAGCTTTTGGCAGGGTGGTGAAAAACTGTTTTTT. Translated, it gives CASSFWQGGEKLFF.

As DNA, the CDR3 is TGTGCCAGCAGCGAGACAGTTATTACAGATACGCAGTATTTT. It translates to CASSETVITDTQYF. This chain joins TRBV9 and TRBJ2-3, with a possible D match to TRBD1 (5 bases). Trimming removed 3 bases from V and 3 bases from J, with 11 bases in between. Germline V gives CDR1 SGDLS, CDR2 YYNGEE. The CDR3 loop spans 14 amino acids.

V usage is TRBV2 and J usage is TRBJ2-3, with 7 positions matching TRBD2. The CDR3 length is 13 residues. The J segment lost 7 bases and the V segment lost 7 bases, leaving 8 bases of the junction unmatched. The germline V gene encodes CDR1 SNHLY and CDR2 FYNNEI. CDR3 amino acids: CASIKTSRYTQYF. The CDR3 nucleotides are TGTGCCAGCATTAAGACTAGCAGATATACGCAGTATTTT.

The sample holds one count of this clone. V gene TRBV2 combines with J gene TRBJ1-5; D unclear. The V end lost 4 bases, the J end lost 6 bases, and 7 bases lay between the germline ends. The CDR3 runs 12 residues. Per germline, CDR1 SNHLY and CDR2 FYNNEI. In nucleotides, the CDR3 is TGTGCCAGCAGTGGCTCCAGTCAGCCCCAGCATTTT. Amino acids: CASSGSSQPQHF.